The rows below give T cell receptor beta chains drawn from one sample of a study of T cell responses to AZD1222 COVID-19 vaccine. The data were produced by immunoSEQ multiplex PCR, yet TCRdb's version contains in-frame clones alone and is incomplete. The table records approximately 150,000 clones, around 89% of them present only once. Material: peripheral blood, obtained on day 0 of AZD1222 vaccination. The receptor source for this set is an adult in good health. CDR3s include the opening cysteine and the closing phenylalanine or tryptophan. D genes are given only for firm matches. Only some rows state a clone size, as once, few, many or a class for expanded clones.

d_call	v_call	clone_size	j_call	cdr3_nt	cdr3_aa
.	TRBV11-2	once	TRBJ2-1	TGTGCCAGCAGCTCCCTCCGGGGGATCTACAATGAGCAGTTCTTC	CASSSLRGIYNEQFF
TRBD2	TRBV4-2	.	TRBJ2-3	TGTGCCAGCAGCCAAGTGGGACTAGCGGGGGGGGCCTCAGATACGCAGTATTTT	CASSQVGLAGGASDTQYF
.	TRBV4-3	.	TRBJ2-2	TGCGCCAGCAGCCAAGATCGGGTAGGCGGGGGCTACACCGGGGAGCTGTTTTTT	CASSQDRVGGGYTGELFF
TRBD2	TRBV11-3	.	TRBJ2-1	TGTGCCAGCAGTCCTAGCGGTCCGGTTAATCAGCAGTTCTTC	CASSPSGPVNQQFF
.	TRBV7-9	.	TRBJ1-6	TGTGCCAGCAGCTTAGTTCGGGGTCCAAGTAATTCACCCCTCCACTTT	CASSLVRGPSNSPLHF
TRBD1	TRBV2	.	TRBJ1-5	TGTGCCAGCGACCGACAGGGGAATCAGCCCCAGCATTTT	CASDRQGNQPQHF
.	TRBV24-1	.	TRBJ1-1	TGTGCCACCAGTGATTCCGACAGAGACACTGAAGCTTTCTTT	CATSDSDRDTEAFF
.	TRBV6-5	.	TRBJ1-1	TGTGCCAGCAGTTACCCGGGGTACACTGAAGCTTTCTTT	CASSYPGYTEAFF
.	TRBV11-2	once	TRBJ2-1	TGTGCCAGCAGCTTAGATCTAACGGGCCGTGCGTTCTTC	CASSLDLTGRAFF
TRBD2	TRBV5-1	.	TRBJ2-7	TGCGCCAGCAGCAGGACTAGCGGGAGGTTAAGCTCCTACGAGCAGTACTTC	CASSRTSGRLSSYEQYF
TRBD2	TRBV11-2	few	TRBJ2-1	TGTGCCAGCAGCTTAGTGAGGGCGGGAGGGCCTTATGAGCAGTTCTTC	CASSLVRAGGPYEQFF
.	TRBV27	.	TRBJ1-2	TGTGCCAGCAGTTTATCAGGTCCCGCCGGGGTCTATGGCTACACCTTC	CASSLSGPAGVYGYTF
TRBD2	TRBV3-1/TRBV3-2	.	TRBJ2-1	TGTGCCAGCAGCCGCAAAGGGACTAGCGGGAGAGATGAGCAGTTCTTC	CASSRKGTSGRDEQFF
.	TRBV18	.	TRBJ1-3	TGTGCCAGCTCACCATTGACAAGTCGCTCTGGAAACACCATATATTTT	CASSPLTSRSGNTIYF
.	TRBV3-1/TRBV3-2	.	TRBJ1-2	TGTGCCAGCAGCCAAGAGGGGGTATCGGGTGGCTACACCTTC	CASSQEGVSGGYTF
.	TRBV12-3/TRBV12-4	.	TRBJ2-7	TGTGCCAGCAGGACAGGATCTGAGGAGCAGTACTTC	CASRTGSEEQYF
TRBD2	TRBV6-2/TRBV6-3	.	TRBJ2-5	TGTGCCAGCAGCTTCGGACTAGCGGGCGCCCGAGAGACCCAGTACTTC	CASSFGLAGARETQYF
TRBD2	TRBV5-5	.	TRBJ2-3	TGTGCCAGCAGCACCGGGGCAAGCGGGGGGGCCTTTACGCAGTATTTT	CASSTGASGGAFTQYF
.	TRBV7-9	.	TRBJ2-4	TGTGCCAGCAGCGCGGGACTGGGGGTCGCCATTCAGTACTTC	CASSAGLGVAIQYF
.	TRBV28	.	TRBJ2-1	TGTGCCAGCAGTTCAGGAGGGTTGCTCTACAATGAGCAGTTCTTC	CASSSGGLLYNEQFF
.	TRBV6-1	.	TRBJ1-4	TGTGCCAGCAGTGAAGTGGGGGGGGCAAGTGAAAAACTGTTTTTT	CASSEVGGASEKLFF
.	TRBV7-2	few	TRBJ2-2	TGTGCCAGTCCGGCGGGGCAGAACACCGGGGAGCTGTTTTTT	CASPAGQNTGELFF
.	TRBV7-3	.	TRBJ1-2	TGTGCCAGCAGCTTAACTCCGAGGGGTGGCTACACCTTC	CASSLTPRGGYTF
TRBD2	TRBV11-2	.	TRBJ2-5	TGTGCCAGCAGCCTAGTTCACGGACTAGCGGGAGGGGGAGAGACCCAGTACTTC	CASSLVHGLAGGGETQYF
.	TRBV15	.	TRBJ2-1	TGTGCCACCAGCAGAGATTTTTGGGTACGGGCAGCCAGAAGCAATGAGCAGTTCTTC	CATSRDFWVRAARSNEQFF
.	TRBV5-1	.	TRBJ2-7	TGCGCCAGCAGCTCGAACTACGAGCAGTACTTC	CASSSNYEQYF
.	TRBV24-1	.	TRBJ1-2	TGTGCCACCAGTGGTGTTGGTGGCTACACCTTC	CATSGVGGYTF
.	TRBV25-1	once	TRBJ1-1	TGTGCCAGCAGTGAGGGAGCGAACACTGAAGCTTTCTTT	CASSEGANTEAFF